These 5 T cell receptor beta chains were sequenced from one sample in a study of blood T cell repertoires in COVID-19. Clones were read by immunoSEQ multiplex PCR, and TCRdb kept only the in-frame ones, dropping some. The table shows hundreds of thousands of clones, with around 87% occurring only once. Sequences were obtained from peripheral blood. The receptors originated from a human donor in a cohort sampled during active COVID-19.

V and J are TRBV28 and TRBJ1-5; maybe TRBD1 (6 bases). Germline V gene lookup returns CDR1 MDHEN and CDR2 SYDVKM. CDR3 length: 16 residues. V was cut by 7 bases and J by 0 bases, with 16 bases left in between. The CDR3 bases are TGTGCCAGCACTCGGAGCAGGGGCAATAGCAATCAGCCCCAGCATTTT. This sequence encodes CASTRSRGNSNQPQHF.

The V gene is TRBV11-2, the J gene TRBJ2-2; D perhaps matches TRBD2 (5 bases). Germline CDR1 reads SGHAT; CDR2 reads FQNNGV. V was trimmed by 2 bases and J by 0 bases, leaving 7 bases between them. The CDR3 contains 15 residues. The CDR3 region has the DNA TGTGCCAGCAGCTTAACGGGGACGAACACCGGGGAGCTGTTTTTT. Its translation: CASSLTGTNTGELFF.

The J gene is TRBJ1-1, the V gene TRBV5-1; tentative D call: TRBD1 (5 bases). This CDR3 has 17 residues. Per the germline V gene, CDR1 is SGHRS and CDR2 is YFSETQ. Trimming left V 5 bases short and J 4 bases short, with 24 bases between. CDR3 nucleotides: TGCGCCAGCAGTCCGATAACGGGGGACGGGCTCGGCACTGAAGCTTTCTTT. Amino acids: CASSPITGDGLGTEAFF.

The CDR3 here is CASSRDRDTDTQYF. CDR3 sequence (DNA): TGTGCCAGCAGCCGGGACAGGGACACAGATACGCAGTATTTT. V is TRBV6-5 and J is TRBJ2-3; 9 bases line up with TRBD1. J lost 2 bases, V lost 6 bases, and 3 bases had no gene match. CDR1 is MNHEY and CDR2 is SVGAGI in the germline V gene. CDR3 length: 14 amino acids.

The chain's CDR3 is CASSSQGWGDEQYF. In DNA, the CDR3 is TGCGCCAGCAGCTCACAGGGGTGGGGGGACGAGCAGTACTTC. J is TRBJ2-7 and V is TRBV5-1; D is possibly TRBD1 (7 bases). This CDR3 region has 14 residues. Germline assignment: CDR1 SGHRS and CDR2 YFSETQ. Trimming cost V 3 bases and J 5 bases, with 15 bases left between them.